This is a list of T cell receptor beta chains from one sample in a study of T cells expressing NK-cell markers. TCRdb re-analyzed the 5' RACE reads; it lists each CDR3 protein once, without DNA. The listing records around 140,000 distinct CDR3 sequences. The sample consisted of blood T cells: a sorted CD56 or NKG2C T cell subset, CD4+ or CD8+ T cells, or bulk PBMC T cells (not recorded which). The receptors shown here come from a man between 18 and 29 years old in good health. Each CDR3 is given with its conserved first and last residue.

j_call v_call cdr3_aa
TRBJ2-2 TRBV23-1 CASSLSGEPTGELFF
TRBJ1-2 TRBV5-4 CASSPDTQGWSYGYTF
TRBJ2-1 TRBV27 CASSEPGTSGVNEQFF
TRBJ2-7 TRBV5-5 CASSEDPSYEQYF
TRBJ2-1 TRBV6-2/TRBV6-3 CASSFFRAPDEQFF
TRBJ2-2 TRBV12-3/TRBV12-4 CASFELVHTGELFF
TRBJ2-7 TRBV4-3 CASSQDLQDYEQYF
TRBJ1-2 TRBV20-1 CSARDLDSEIYGYTF
TRBJ2-5 TRBV5-8 CASSLPRRSQETQYF
TRBJ2-1 TRBV27 CASSSGTSGNEQFF
TRBJ2-5 TRBV19 CASSKTGQMQETQYF
TRBJ2-1 TRBV29-1 CSVPTSGNNEQFF
TRBJ1-2 TRBV6-6 CASSNTGYYGYTF
TRBJ2-1 TRBV25-1 CASQVGLADNEQFF
TRBJ2-2 TRBV5-1 CASTATGELFF
TRBJ1-1 TRBV10-3 CAISEMNTEAFF
TRBJ2-1 TRBV7-7 CASSPGVAGGYEQFF
TRBJ2-1 TRBV20-1 CSAPQTGTIAYNEQFF
TRBJ1-2 TRBV5-1 CASSESLRGATDGYTF
TRBJ2-5 TRBV6-5 CASSPRVGVQETQYF
TRBJ2-7 TRBV12-3/TRBV12-4 CASSLAGEQYF
TRBJ2-5 TRBV7-9 CASSLVPWQETQYF
TRBJ1-1 TRBV30 CAWRELGDTEAFF
TRBJ2-1 TRBV5-6 CASSLSGAYNEQFF
TRBJ2-7 TRBV24-1 CATSGKQTPPTYYEQYF
TRBJ2-5 TRBV7-8 CASSFTGKQETQYF
TRBJ2-7 TRBV19 CASSTGTGRSSYEQYF
TRBJ2-2 TRBV19 CASSTVAPVVGELFF
TRBJ1-5 TRBV6-1 CASSVAGQLFNQPQHF
TRBJ2-7 TRBV2 CASSGGSRNYEQYF
TRBJ2-2 TRBV6-5 CASSYWPPAERYTGELFF
TRBJ2-4 TRBV12-3/TRBV12-4 CASSPGQGIAKNIQYF
TRBJ2-1 TRBV7-6 CASSADGSNEQFF
TRBJ2-3 TRBV29-1 CSVTFGPKKYTDTQYF
TRBJ2-2 TRBV10-1 CASSEAGELFF
TRBJ2-3 TRBV20-1 CSASDKSSTDTQYF
TRBJ1-1 TRBV7-9 CASSQRGTGSTEAFF
TRBJ1-2 TRBV2 CASSGTSTNYGYTF
TRBJ2-1 TRBV5-5 CASSSGTGGSSGNEQFF
TRBJ1-5 TRBV27 CASRTGPNQPQHF
TRBJ2-5 TRBV10-3 CAISDASLAETQYF
TRBJ2-1 TRBV6-5 CASSYSISGEQFF
TRBJ1-5 TRBV23-1 CASSRQVVQPQHF